This TCR beta chain appears in the sequencing data of a study of blood T cell repertoires in COVID-19. Original processing methods: Estimation of nucleated cell counts was performed using reference gene primer amplification. TCRdb keeps only in-frame clones here, not all; method: immunoSEQ multiplex PCR. Clone size and the V and J calls come from that table; the DNA yielded D and trimming. The repertoire holds roughly 100,000 clones, with roughly 82% as singletons. Germline loops: CDR1 LNHDA, CDR2 SQIVND (reference sequence). CDR3 length equals 14 residues. V dropped 3 bases and J dropped 1 base, with 9 bases sitting between them.

This clonotype was sampled from a man between 60 and 70 years old with acute or convalescent COVID-19. The sample taken for sequencing was peripheral blood. The chain recombines TRBV19 with TRBJ1-2, with D perhaps matching TRBD1 (6 bases). Written as DNA, the CDR3 is TGTGCCAGTAGTATCGGACAGCATAACTATGGCTACACCTTC. It is translated as CASSIGQHNYGYTF.